One sample yielded the 28 T cell receptor beta chains listed below, sequenced in a study of blood T cell repertoires in COVID-19. The table came from immunoSEQ multiplex PCR; TCRdb's copy has only in-frame clones and leaves some out. This table has about 130,000 clones, approximately 74% appearing once. The sample taken for sequencing was peripheral blood. These receptors originate from a man between 60 and 75 years old with acute or convalescent COVID-19.

This clone was observed once. This chain connects TRBV28 to TRBJ2-2; no clear D. The V gene lost 7 bases and the J gene lost 2 bases, with 11 bases spanning the gap. CDR3 length: 14 residues. Germline V gene data show CDR1 as MDHEN and CDR2 as SYDVKM. CDR3 bases: TGTGCCAGCACCTTGTTGAGTAACACCGGGGAGCTGTTTTTT. This gives the protein CASTLLSNTGELFF. The variable domain in full, completed from reference TRBV28 and TRBJ2-2, reads DVKVTQSSRYLVKRTGEKVFLECVQDMDHENMFWYRQDPGLGLRLIYFSYDVKMKEKGDIPEGYSVSREKKERFSLILESASTNQTSMYLCASTLLSNTGELFFGEGSRLTVL.

The chain combines TRBV6-2 or TRBV6-3 with TRBJ2-1, with a tentative D call TRBD2 (6 bases). The CDR3 is 15 residues long. Per germline, CDR1 MNHEY and CDR2 SVGEGT. V was trimmed by 2 bases and J by 4 bases, leaving 12 bases between them. The chain's CDR3 is CASSYRDSPYNEQFF. In DNA form, the CDR3 reads TGTGCCAGCAGTTACAGGGACTCCCCATACAATGAGCAGTTCTTC.

This clone is a singleton in its sample. Written as DNA, the CDR3 is TGCGCCAGCGGGGGGACTACCTACGAGCAGTACTTC. Amino acids: CASGGTTYEQYF. V and J are TRBV10-2 and TRBJ2-7; 7 bases map to TRBD2. The V gene's germline CDR1 is WSHSY and CDR2 SAAADI. The CDR3 is 12 residues long. The trim removed 8 bases at V and 2 bases at J, leaving 3 bases unmatched.

This clone was seen more than once but under ten times. The chain couples TRBV2 to TRBJ1-2, with TRBD1 matching 8 bases. V trimming: 6 bases; J trimming: 6 bases; junction bases outside the gene matches: 6. Germline lookup yields CDR1 SNHLY and CDR2 FYNNEI. The CDR3 contains 13 residues. CDR3 in amino acids: CASRTGQENGYTF. The CDR3 DNA sequence: TGTGCCAGCAGGACGGGACAGGAGAATGGCTACACCTTC. Full variable domain (missing parts from reference TRBV2 and TRBJ1-2): EPEVTQTPSHQVTQMGQEVILRCVPISNHLYFYWYRQILGQKVEFLVSFYNNEISEKSEIFDDQFSVERPDGSNFTLKIRSTKLEDSAMYFCASRTGQENGYTFGSGTRLTVV.

This chain links TRBV7-2 with TRBJ1-2, with 8 bases fitting TRBD1. CDR1 SGHTA and CDR2 FQGNSA come from the germline V gene. The CDR3 is 15 residues long. V lost 4 bases, J lost 4 bases, and 8 bases stayed unmatched. In nucleotides, the CDR3 is TGTGCCAGCAGCTCTTCCGGGACAGGCGGCTATGGCTACACCTTC. Its protein product is CASSSSGTGGYGYTF.

V gene TRBV30 combines with J gene TRBJ1-2; 8 positions agree with TRBD1. In germline, CDR1 is GTSNPN, CDR2 SVGIG (reference sequence). Trimming removed 6 bases from V and 0 bases from J; junction bases left unmatched: 9. CDR3 length equals 15 residues. The CDR3 bases are TGTGCCTGTGCGGGACAGGCCAAAGCTAACTATGGCTACACCTTC. It translates to CACAGQAKANYGYTF.

The V and J genes are TRBV30 and TRBJ2-7; 7 bases match TRBD1. The CDR3 is made up of 14 amino acids. Germline CDR1 GTSNPN, CDR2 SVGIG (reference sequence). With 4 bases clipped from V and 7 bases from J, the junction kept 13 bases outside the gene matches. CDR3 protein: CAWIATGITGEQYF. In DNA, the CDR3 is TGTGCCTGGATCGCGACAGGGATTACGGGGGAGCAGTACTTC.

The chain links TRBV6-5 to TRBJ1-1, with unresolved D. Trimming shortened V by 7 bases and J by 1 base, and 16 bases separated the two germline ends. Germline V gene data show CDR1 as MNHEY and CDR2 as SVGAGI. The CDR3 extends over 15 amino acids. In DNA, the CDR3 is TGTGCCAGCATGCGGGAGGGAACATGGAACACTGAAGCTTTCTTT. This sequence encodes CASMREGTWNTEAFF.

This CDR3 is CASSLKERLGLFIPYEQYF. As DNA, the CDR3 is TGTGCCAGCAGTCTAAAGGAGCGGTTAGGACTATTCATTCCCTACGAGCAGTACTTC. The chain recombines TRBV27 with TRBJ2-7; possibly TRBD2 for D (6 bases). There are 19 residues in the CDR3. CDR1 is MNHEY and CDR2 is SMNVEV in the germline V gene (reference sequence). Between the trimmed V and J ends, which lost 5 bases and 2 bases, there was a span of 28 bases.

The chain carries TRBV5-1 and TRBJ1-1; 7 bases are a match to TRBD1. CDR3 size: 14 residues. Per the germline V gene, CDR1 is SGHRS and CDR2 is YFSETQ. J was trimmed by 1 base and V by 1 base; bases with no gene match: 1. The CDR3: CASSLNRGNTEAFF. The CDR3 DNA sequence: TGCGCCAGCAGCTTGAACAGGGGGAACACTGAAGCTTTCTTT.

The V and J genes are TRBV7-8 and TRBJ1-1; D might be TRBD1 (5 bases). The CDR3 has 13 residues. The germline CDR1 and CDR2 sequences are SGHVS and FQNEAQ. Trimming removed 4 bases at V and 3 bases at J, with 9 bases between. CDR3 sequence: CASSWKGDTEAFF. DNA of the CDR3: TGTGCCAGCAGCTGGAAAGGGGACACTGAAGCTTTCTTT.

The genes are TRBV19 and TRBJ1-2; 9 nucleotides line up with TRBD1. The J segment lost 2 bases and the V segment lost 0 bases, leaving 7 bases of the junction unmatched. Germline V gene lookup returns CDR1 LNHDA and CDR2 SQIVND (reference sequence). This CDR3 has 17 amino acids. The CDR3 coding sequence is TGTGCCAGTAGTATAGATCTTAGGGGACAGGGAAACTATGGCTACACCTTC. As protein: CASSIDLRGQGNYGYTF.

This clone occurred many times. This chain joins TRBV5-8 and TRBJ2-7; the D gene is possibly TRBD2 (6 bases). The CDR3 totals 14 residues. From germline, CDR1 is SGHTS and CDR2 YDEGEE. Trimming removed 2 bases at V and 6 bases at J, with 15 bases between. The CDR3 region is CASSFWQRLGEQYF. CDR3 sequence (DNA): TGTGCCAGCAGCTTTTGGCAAAGACTAGGCGAGCAGTACTTC.

This chain joins TRBV19 and TRBJ2-2, with 9 nucleotides matching TRBD1. The V and J ends lost 5 bases and 2 bases, in that order; junction bases with no gene match: 12. The CDR3 runs to 18 residues. Looked up from germline, CDR1 is LNHDA and CDR2 is SQIVND (reference sequence). The CDR3 sequence: CASSPGGQGTLNTGELFF. The CDR3 DNA follows: TGTGCCAGTAGTCCGGGGGGACAGGGAACCCTTAACACCGGGGAGCTGTTTTTT.

The rearrangement joins TRBV3-1 (or the pseudogene TRBV3-2) to TRBJ2-1, with TRBD2 matching 8 bases. Germline CDR1 is LGHDT and CDR2 is YNNKEL (reference sequence). The V segment lost 0 bases and the J segment 11 bases; nucleotides outside the gene matches: 9. This CDR3 comprises 15 residues. CDR3 sequence reads: CASSQEGTSFFKQFF. CDR3 bases: TGTGCCAGCAGCCAAGAGGGGACTAGTTTTTTCAAGCAGTTCTTC.

This chain joins TRBV6-5 and TRBJ1-5; no reliable D call. The germline V and J ends were trimmed by 6 bases and 2 bases, with 11 bases remaining between them. The CDR3 extends over 14 amino acids. CDR1 and CDR2 (germline): MNHEY, SVGAGI. The CDR3 bases are TGTGCCAGCAGGGACTACTTGGGCAATCAGCCCCAGCATTTT. Amino acid sequence: CASRDYLGNQPQHF.

The chain joins TRBV10-3 to TRBJ1-1; 9 bases agree with TRBD1. The CDR3 has 14 residues. Germline V gives CDR1 ENHRY, CDR2 SYGVKD. The ends lost 6 bases at V and 0 bases at J; junction bases unmatched: 2. CDR3 region: CAIRGQGMNTEAFF. Written as DNA, the CDR3 is TGTGCCATCAGGGGACAGGGCATGAACACTGAAGCTTTCTTT.

The chain combines TRBV20-1 with TRBJ1-2; D gene uncertain. This CDR3 has 11 residues. The germline V and J ends were trimmed by 7 bases and 6 bases, with 12 bases remaining between them. The germline CDR1 and CDR2 sequences are DFQATT and SNEGSKA (reference sequence). Here the CDR3 DNA reads TGCAGTGTCCCCGGTTTCGATGGCTACACCTTC. Its protein is CSVPGFDGYTF.

The V call is TRBV28, the J call TRBJ2-4, with D possibly being TRBD1 (7 bases). The CDR3 spans 14 residues. Trimming pared 6 bases from V and 10 bases from J, leaving 19 bases between. CDR1 is MDHEN and CDR2 is SYDVKM in the germline V gene. This CDR3 reads CASSAGGGASIQYF. The CDR3 coding sequence is TGTGCCAGCAGCGCCGGAGGGGGCGCGTCAATTCAGTACTTC.

This chain uses TRBV29-1 with TRBJ1-2, with D possibly TRBD1 on 6 matching bases. Germline V gives CDR1 SQVTM, CDR2 ANQGSEA. The V end was cut by 3 bases, the J end by 4 bases, with 12 bases between. The CDR3 is 13 amino acids. In nucleotides, the CDR3 is TGCAGCGTTGATGGGGGGGCCGTCTATGGCTACACCTTC. It yields the protein CSVDGGAVYGYTF.

This chain connects TRBV7-3 to TRBJ2-2; 11 bases are a match to TRBD2. V lost 5 bases and J lost 11; bases outside the gene matches: 10. The CDR3 sequence is 15 residues long. CDR1 and CDR2 from the germline V gene are SGHTA and FQGTGA. The CDR3 bases are TGTGCCAGCAGCCCTCGGGTTAGCGGGGGGGCTGAGCTGTTTTTT. Protein product: CASSPRVSGGAELFF.

V usage is TRBV5-6 and J usage is TRBJ2-7, with D perhaps matching TRBD2 (5 bases). Trimming removed 4 bases at V and 0 bases at J, with 11 bases between. From germline, CDR1 is SGHDT and CDR2 YYEEEE. CDR3 length equals 14 residues. In nucleotides, the CDR3 is TGTGCCAGCAGCCCCGGGGTTAGCTCCTACGAGCAGTACTTC. Translated: CASSPGVSSYEQYF.

The chain is built from TRBV3-1 (or the pseudogene TRBV3-2) and TRBJ2-7, with TRBD2 matching 7 bases. Germline CDR1 and CDR2: LGHDT and YNNKEL (reference sequence). Trimming removed 4 bases from V and 3 bases from J; junction bases left unmatched: 15. CDR3 length equals 17 residues. CDR3: CASSLVRGGRTLYEQYF. The CDR3 DNA reads as TGTGCCAGCAGCCTCGTAAGGGGCGGGAGAACCCTCTACGAGCAGTACTTC.

This clone was seen at least ten times. The V gene is TRBV2, the J gene TRBJ2-1, with D possibly matching TRBD1 (6 bases). The germline V gene has CDR1 SNHLY and CDR2 FYNNEI. The CDR3 runs 13 residues. Between the trimmed V and J ends, which lost 7 bases and 4 bases, there was a span of 11 bases. CDR3 loop: CASKGTLYNEQFF. The CDR3 coding sequence is TGTGCCAGCAAGGGGACATTATACAATGAGCAGTTCTTC.

The CDR3 spells CAINSGGLNTEAFF. The CDR3 DNA follows: TGTGCCATCAACTCGGGGGGGCTGAACACTGAAGCTTTCTTT. The chain uses TRBV10-3 and TRBJ1-1; possibly TRBD1 for D (6 bases). V shed 7 bases and J shed 0 bases, with 12 bases lying between them. Per the germline V gene, CDR1 is ENHRY and CDR2 is SYGVKD. CDR3 size: 14 residues.

This clone appeared once. This rearrangement joins TRBV5-1 to TRBJ2-3; 7 positions agree with TRBD1. From germline, CDR1 is SGHRS and CDR2 YFSETQ. The V gene end was trimmed by 4 bases and the J gene end by 4 bases; junction bases not matched to a gene: 12. This CDR3 has 16 residues. The CDR3 is CASSQTPGQQADTQYF. DNA of the CDR3: TGCGCCAGCAGCCAAACCCCGGGACAGCAAGCAGATACGCAGTATTTT. Drawing the rest from reference TRBV5-1 and TRBJ2-3, the complete variable domain is KAGVTQTPRYLIKTRGQQVTLSCSPISGHRSVSWYQQTPGQGLQFLFEYFSETQRNKGNFPGRFSGRQFSNSRSEMNVSTLELGDSALYLCASSQTPGQQADTQYFGPGTRLTVL.

The chain recombines TRBV21-1 with TRBJ1-6. TRBV21-1 is a pseudogene. The CDR3 runs to 15 residues. The CDR3 DNA reads TGTGCCAGCCGGAAGCGGCAGCCAGAAAATTCACCCCTCCACTTT. Translating it yields CASRKRQPENSPLHF.

This chain uses TRBV6-5 with TRBJ2-7, with 7 bases matching TRBD1. V lost 6 bases to trimming and J lost 3 bases; unmatched junction nucleotides: 11. Germline CDR1 and CDR2: MNHEY and SVGAGI. This CDR3 contains 15 residues. The CDR3 DNA sequence: TGTGCCAGCAGCCAACGACAGGGTGGGGGCTACGAGCAGTACTTC. It yields the protein CASSQRQGGGYEQYF.